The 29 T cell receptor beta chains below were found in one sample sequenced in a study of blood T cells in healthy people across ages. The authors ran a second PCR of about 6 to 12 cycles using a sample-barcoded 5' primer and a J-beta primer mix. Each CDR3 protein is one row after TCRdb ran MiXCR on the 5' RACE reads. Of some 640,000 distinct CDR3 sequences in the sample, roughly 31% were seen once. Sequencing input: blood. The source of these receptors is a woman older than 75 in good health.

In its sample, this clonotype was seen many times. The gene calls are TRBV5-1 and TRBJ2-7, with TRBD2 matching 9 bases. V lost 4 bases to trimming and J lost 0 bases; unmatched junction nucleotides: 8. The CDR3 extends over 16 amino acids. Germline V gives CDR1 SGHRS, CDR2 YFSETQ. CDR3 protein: CASSLGLASVSYEQYF. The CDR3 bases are TGCGCCAGCAGCCTAGGACTAGCGTCGGTCTCCTACGAGCAGTACTTC.

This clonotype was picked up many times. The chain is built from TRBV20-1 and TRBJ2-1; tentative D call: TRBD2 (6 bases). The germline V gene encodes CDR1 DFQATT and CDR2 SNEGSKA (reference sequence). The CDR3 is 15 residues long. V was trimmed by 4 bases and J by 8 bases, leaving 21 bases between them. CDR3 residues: CSATTAEGYVDEQFF. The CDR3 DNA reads TGCAGTGCTACAACAGCGGAGGGATACGTCGATGAGCAGTTCTTC.

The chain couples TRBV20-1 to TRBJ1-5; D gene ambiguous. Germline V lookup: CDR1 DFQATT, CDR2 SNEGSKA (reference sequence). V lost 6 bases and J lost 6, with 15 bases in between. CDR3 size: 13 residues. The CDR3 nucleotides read TGCAGTGCAACCGAACGGGGTACTCAGCCCCAGCATTTT. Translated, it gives CSATERGTQPQHF.

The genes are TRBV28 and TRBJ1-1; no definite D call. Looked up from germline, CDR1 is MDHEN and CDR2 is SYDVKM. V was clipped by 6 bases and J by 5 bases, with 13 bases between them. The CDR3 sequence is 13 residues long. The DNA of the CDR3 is TGTGCCAGCAGCGGACCGGGGAAGACTGAAGCTTTCTTT. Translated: CASSGPGKTEAFF.

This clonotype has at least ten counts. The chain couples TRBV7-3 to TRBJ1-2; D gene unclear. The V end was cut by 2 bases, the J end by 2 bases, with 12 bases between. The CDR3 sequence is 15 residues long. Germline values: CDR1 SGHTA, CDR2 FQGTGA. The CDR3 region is CASSLGDLGNYGYTF. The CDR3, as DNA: TGTGCCAGCAGCTTAGGGGATCTAGGAAACTATGGCTACACCTTC.

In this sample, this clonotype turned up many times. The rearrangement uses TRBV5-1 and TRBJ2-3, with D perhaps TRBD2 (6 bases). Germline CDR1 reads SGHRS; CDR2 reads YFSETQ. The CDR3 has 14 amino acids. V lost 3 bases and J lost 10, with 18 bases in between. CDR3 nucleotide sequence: TGCGCCAGCAGCTCCGGGACTCCCCATAGTTCGCAGTATTTT. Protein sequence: CASSSGTPHSSQYF.

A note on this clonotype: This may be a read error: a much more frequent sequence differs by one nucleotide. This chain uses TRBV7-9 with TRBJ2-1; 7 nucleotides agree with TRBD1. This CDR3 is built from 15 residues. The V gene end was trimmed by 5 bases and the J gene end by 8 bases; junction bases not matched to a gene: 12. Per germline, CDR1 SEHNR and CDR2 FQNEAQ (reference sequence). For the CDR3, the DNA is TGTGCCAGCAGCCTGTTAGCGAGGGGGCAGGATGAGCAGTTCTTC. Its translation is CASSLLARGQDEQFF. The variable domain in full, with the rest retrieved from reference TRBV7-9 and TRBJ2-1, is DTGVSQNPRHKITKRGQNVTFRCDPISEHNRLYWYRQTLGQGPEFLTYFQNEAQLEKSRLLSDRFSAERPKGSFSTLEIQRTEQGDSAMYLCASSLLARGQDEQFFGPGTRLTVL.

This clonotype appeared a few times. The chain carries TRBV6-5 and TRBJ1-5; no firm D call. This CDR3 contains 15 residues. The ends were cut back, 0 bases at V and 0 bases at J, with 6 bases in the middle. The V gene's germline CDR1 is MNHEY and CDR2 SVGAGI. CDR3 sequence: CASSYSWSSNQPQHF. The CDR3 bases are TGTGCCAGCAGTTACTCTTGGTCTAGCAATCAGCCCCAGCATTTT.

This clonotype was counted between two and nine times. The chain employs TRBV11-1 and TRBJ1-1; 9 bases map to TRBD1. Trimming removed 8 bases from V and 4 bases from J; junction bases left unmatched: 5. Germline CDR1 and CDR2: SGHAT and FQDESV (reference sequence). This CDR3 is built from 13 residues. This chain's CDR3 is CASGDRVSTEAFF. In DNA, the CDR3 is TGTGCCAGCGGGGACAGGGTGAGCACTGAAGCTTTCTTT. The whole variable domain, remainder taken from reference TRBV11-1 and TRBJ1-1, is EAEVAQSPRYKITEKSQAVAFWCDPISGHATLYWYRQILGQGPELLVQFQDESVVDDSQLPKDRFSAERLKGVDSTLKIQPAELGDSAMYLCASGDRVSTEAFFGQGTRLTVV.

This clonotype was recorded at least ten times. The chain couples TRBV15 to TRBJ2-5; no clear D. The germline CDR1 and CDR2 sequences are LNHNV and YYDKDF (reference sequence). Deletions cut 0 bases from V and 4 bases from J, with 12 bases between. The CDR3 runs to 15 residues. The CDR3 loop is CATSRDTGRRETQYF. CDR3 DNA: TGTGCCACCAGCAGAGATACGGGTCGCCGAGAGACCCAGTACTTC.

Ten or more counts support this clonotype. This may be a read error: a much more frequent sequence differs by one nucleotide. For the CDR3, the DNA is TGCGCCAGCAGCCAGATGGACGGCGGAGCTGAGCAGTACTTC. Translation gives CASSQMDGGAEQYF. This rearrangement joins TRBV4-1 to TRBJ2-5, with unresolved D. This CDR3 region has 14 residues. From germline, CDR1 is MGHRA and CDR2 YSYEKL. Trimming stripped 3 bases from V and 11 bases from J, with 19 bases between.

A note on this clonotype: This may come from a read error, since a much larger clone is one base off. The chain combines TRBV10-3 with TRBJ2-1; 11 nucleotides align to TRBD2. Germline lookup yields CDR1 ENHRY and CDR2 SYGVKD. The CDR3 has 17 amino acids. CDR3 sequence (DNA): TGTGCCATCACCGAGACTAGCGGGGCGCTCTCCTACAATGGGCAGTTCTTC. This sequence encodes CAITETSGALSYNGQFF.

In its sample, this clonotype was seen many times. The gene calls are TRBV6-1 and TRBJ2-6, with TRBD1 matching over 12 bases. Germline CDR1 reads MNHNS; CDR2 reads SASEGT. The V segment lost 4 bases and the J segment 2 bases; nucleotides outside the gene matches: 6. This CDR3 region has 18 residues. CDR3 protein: CASSAGQGASPGANVLTF. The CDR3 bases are TGTGCCAGCAGTGCGGGACAGGGGGCGTCGCCTGGGGCCAACGTCCTGACTTTC.

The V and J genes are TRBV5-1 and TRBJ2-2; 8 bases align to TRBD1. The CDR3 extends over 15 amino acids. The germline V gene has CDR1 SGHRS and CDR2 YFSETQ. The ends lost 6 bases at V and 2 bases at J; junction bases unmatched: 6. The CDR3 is CASTSGGGNTGELFF. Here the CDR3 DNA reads TGCGCCAGCACCTCAGGGGGCGGAAACACCGGGGAGCTGTTTTTT. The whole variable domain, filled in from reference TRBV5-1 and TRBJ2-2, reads KAGVTQTPRYLIKTRGQQVTLSCSPISGHRSVSWYQQTPGQGLQFLFEYFSETQRNKGNFPGRFSGRQFSNSRSEMNVSTLELGDSALYLCASTSGGGNTGELFFGEGSRLTVL.

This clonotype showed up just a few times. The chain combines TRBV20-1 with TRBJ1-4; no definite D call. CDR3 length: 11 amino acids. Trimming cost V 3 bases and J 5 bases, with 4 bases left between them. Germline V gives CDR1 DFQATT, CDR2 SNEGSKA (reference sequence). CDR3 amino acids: CSARKNEKLFF. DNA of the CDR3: TGCAGTGCTAGGAAAAATGAAAAACTGTTTTTT.

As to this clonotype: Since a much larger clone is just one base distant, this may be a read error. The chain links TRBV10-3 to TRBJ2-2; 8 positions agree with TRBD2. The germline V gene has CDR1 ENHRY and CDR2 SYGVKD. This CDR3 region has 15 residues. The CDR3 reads CVISGGIENTGELFF. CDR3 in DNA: TGTGTCATCAGCGGGGGTATTGAGAACACCGGGGAGCTGTTTTTT.

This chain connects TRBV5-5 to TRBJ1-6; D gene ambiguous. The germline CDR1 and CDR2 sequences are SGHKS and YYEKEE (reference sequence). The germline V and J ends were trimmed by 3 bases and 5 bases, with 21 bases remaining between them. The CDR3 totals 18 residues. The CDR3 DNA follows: TGTGCCAGCAGCTCGATAGGATTACGAGCTACTAATAATTCACCCCTCCACTTT. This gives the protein CASSSIGLRATNNSPLHF.

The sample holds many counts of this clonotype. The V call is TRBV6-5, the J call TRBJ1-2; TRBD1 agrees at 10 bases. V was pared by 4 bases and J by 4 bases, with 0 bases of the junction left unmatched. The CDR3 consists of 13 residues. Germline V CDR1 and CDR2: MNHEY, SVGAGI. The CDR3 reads CASSWTGGYGYTF. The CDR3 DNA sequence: TGTGCCAGCAGTTGGACAGGGGGCTATGGCTACACCTTC.

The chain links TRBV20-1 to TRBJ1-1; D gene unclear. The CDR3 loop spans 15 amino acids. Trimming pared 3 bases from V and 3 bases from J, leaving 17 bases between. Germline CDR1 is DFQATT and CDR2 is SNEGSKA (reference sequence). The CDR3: CSARDASTLHTEAFF. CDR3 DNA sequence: TGCAGTGCTAGGGATGCTTCGACCCTGCACACTGAAGCTTTCTTT.

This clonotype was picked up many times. CDR3 loop: CASSPAGRDYGYTF. The CDR3 bases are TGTGCCAGCAGCCCCGCCGGCAGGGATTATGGCTACACCTTC. The chain is built from TRBV14 and TRBJ1-2; D is perhaps TRBD1 (5 bases). Germline values: CDR1 SGHDN, CDR2 FVKESK. The CDR3 covers 14 residues. V was shortened by 4 bases and J by 5 bases, with 14 bases between the two germline ends.

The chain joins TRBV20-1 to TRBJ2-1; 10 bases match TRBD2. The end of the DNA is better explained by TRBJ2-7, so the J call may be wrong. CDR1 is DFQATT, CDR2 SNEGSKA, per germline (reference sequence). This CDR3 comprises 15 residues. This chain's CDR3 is CSARVPGLAYNEQYF. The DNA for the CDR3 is TGCAGTGCTAGAGTCCCGGGACTAGCGTACAATGAGCAGTACTTC.

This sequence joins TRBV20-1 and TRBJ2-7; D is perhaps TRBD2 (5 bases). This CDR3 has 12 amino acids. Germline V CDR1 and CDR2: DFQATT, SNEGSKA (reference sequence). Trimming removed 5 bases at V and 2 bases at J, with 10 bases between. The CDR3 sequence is CSAWRNAYEQYF. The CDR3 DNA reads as TGCAGTGCTTGGAGGAACGCCTACGAGCAGTACTTC.

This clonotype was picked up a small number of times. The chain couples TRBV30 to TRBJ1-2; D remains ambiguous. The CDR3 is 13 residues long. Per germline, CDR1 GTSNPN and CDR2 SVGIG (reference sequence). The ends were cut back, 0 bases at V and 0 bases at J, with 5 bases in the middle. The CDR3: CAWSVTSNYGYTF. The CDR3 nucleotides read TGTGCCTGGAGTGTAACCTCTAACTATGGCTACACCTTC. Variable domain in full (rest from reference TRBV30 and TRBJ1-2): SQTIHQWPATLVQPVGSPLSLECTVEGTSNPNLYWYRQAAGRGLQLLFYSVGIGQISSEVPQNLSASRPQDRQFILSSKKLLLSDSGFYLCAWSVTSNYGYTFGSGTRLTVV.

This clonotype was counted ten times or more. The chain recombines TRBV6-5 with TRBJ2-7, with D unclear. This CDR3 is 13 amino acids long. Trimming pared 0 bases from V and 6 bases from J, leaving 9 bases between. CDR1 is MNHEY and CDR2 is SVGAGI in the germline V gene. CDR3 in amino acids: CASSYSGRPEQYF. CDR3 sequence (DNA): TGTGCCAGCAGTTACTCGGGTAGGCCCGAGCAGTACTTC.

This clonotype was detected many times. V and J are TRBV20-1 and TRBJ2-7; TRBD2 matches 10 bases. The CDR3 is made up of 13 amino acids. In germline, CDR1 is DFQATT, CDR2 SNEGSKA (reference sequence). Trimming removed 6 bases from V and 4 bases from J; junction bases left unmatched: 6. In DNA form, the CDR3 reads TGCAGTGCCCCCCCTAGCGGGAGTTACGAGCAGTACTTC. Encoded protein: CSAPPSGSYEQYF.

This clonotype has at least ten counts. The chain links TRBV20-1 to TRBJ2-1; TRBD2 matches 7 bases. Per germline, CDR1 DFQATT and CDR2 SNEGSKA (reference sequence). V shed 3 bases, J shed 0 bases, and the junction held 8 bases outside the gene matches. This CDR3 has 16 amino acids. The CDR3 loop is CSARSPSGGSYNEQFF. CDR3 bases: TGCAGTGCTAGGTCCCCTAGCGGAGGCTCCTACAATGAGCAGTTCTTC.

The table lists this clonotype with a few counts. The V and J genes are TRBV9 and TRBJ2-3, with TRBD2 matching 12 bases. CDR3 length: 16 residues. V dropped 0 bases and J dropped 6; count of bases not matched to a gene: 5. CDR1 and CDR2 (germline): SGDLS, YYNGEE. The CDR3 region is CASSVGPSGGADTQYF. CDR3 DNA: TGTGCCAGCAGCGTAGGCCCTAGCGGGGGGGCTGATACGCAGTATTTT.

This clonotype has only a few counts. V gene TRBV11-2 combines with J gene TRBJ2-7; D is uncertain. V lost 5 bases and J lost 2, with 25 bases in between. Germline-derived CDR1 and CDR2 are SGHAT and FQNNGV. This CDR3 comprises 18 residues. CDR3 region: CASSLLFTQTSGAYEQYF. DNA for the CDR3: TGTGCCAGCAGCCTCCTGTTTACCCAGACCAGTGGTGCCTACGAGCAGTACTTC.

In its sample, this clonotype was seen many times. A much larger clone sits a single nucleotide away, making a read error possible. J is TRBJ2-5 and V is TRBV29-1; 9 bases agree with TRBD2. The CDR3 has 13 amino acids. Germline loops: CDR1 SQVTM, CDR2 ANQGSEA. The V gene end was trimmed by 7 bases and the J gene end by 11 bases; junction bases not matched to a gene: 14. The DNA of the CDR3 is TGCAGCGGCGGGGGGGCGGCCGGCGATGAGCAGTACTTC. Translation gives CSGGGAAGDEQYF.